The 30 T cell receptor beta chains in this list originate from one sample, sequenced in a study of cytomegalovirus exposure and HLA in healthy donors. Researchers ran the PCR with 60 Vbeta and 13 Jbeta primers. Profiled with immunoSEQ multiplex PCR; TCRdb holds only in-frame clones, not every one. Among some 120,000 clones listed, approximately 15% were seen once. Sequencing was done on a sample of PBMCs. These receptors all stem from a woman younger than 35 in good health and CMV-seronegative.

This chain links TRBV19 with TRBJ1-5; possibly TRBD1 for D (6 bases). Germline CDR1 and CDR2: LNHDA and SQIVND (reference sequence). This CDR3 contains 16 residues. Trimming pared 6 bases from V and 4 bases from J, leaving 19 bases between. DNA for the CDR3: TGTGCCAGTAGCCTCTCCGCCGGACAGATGAATCAGCCCCAGCATTTT. This translates into CASSLSAGQMNQPQHF.

The chain couples TRBV4-3 to TRBJ2-7; weak D call: TRBD1 (5 bases). V was shortened by 3 bases and J by 3 bases, with 9 bases between the two germline ends. From germline, CDR1 is LGHNA and CDR2 YSLEER. The CDR3 totals 13 residues. CDR3 residues: CASSQADSYEQYF. In DNA, the CDR3 is TGCGCCAGCAGCCAGGCAGACAGCTACGAGCAGTACTTC.

V usage is TRBV6-1 and J usage is TRBJ2-5, with 11 bases aligning to TRBD2. Germline V gene lookup returns CDR1 MNHNS and CDR2 SASEGT. The V segment lost 7 bases and the J segment 4 bases; nucleotides outside the gene matches: 5. The length of the CDR3 is 14 residues. The CDR3 bases are TGTGCCAGCATTTTCGGACTAGCGGGAGAGACCCAGTACTTC. Translation gives CASIFGLAGETQYF.

This clone was seen more than once but under ten times. This chain links TRBV9 with TRBJ2-3; D may be TRBD1 (6 bases). V lost 2 bases and J 0 bases, leaving 16 bases between the germline ends. CDR1 and CDR2 (germline): SGDLS, YYNGEE. The CDR3 totals 17 residues. The CDR3 coding sequence is TGTGCCAGCAGCGTGCAGGACTCGGGACATAGCACAGATACGCAGTATTTT. It is translated as CASSVQDSGHSTDTQYF.

V gene TRBV28 combines with J gene TRBJ1-5, with a possible D match to TRBD1 (6 bases). The germline V gene has CDR1 MDHEN and CDR2 SYDVKM. The CDR3 sequence is 12 residues long. Trimming removed 7 bases from V and 11 bases from J, with 15 bases in between. CDR3 DNA sequence: TGTGCCAGCAACTTGGGGGGGCCAGCCCAGCATTTT. It yields the protein CASNLGGPAQHF.

The rearrangement links TRBV28 to TRBJ1-3; TRBD1 agrees at 7 bases. The germline CDR1 and CDR2 sequences are MDHEN and SYDVKM. The CDR3 extends over 14 amino acids. J lost 4 bases, V lost 6 bases, and 6 bases had no gene match. The CDR3 DNA sequence: TGTGCCAGCAGGGGGACAGCCCGCGGAAACACCATATATTTT. Its translation is CASRGTARGNTIYF.

This chain joins TRBV29-1 and TRBJ1-2, with a weak D call TRBD1 (6 bases). Trimming took 6 bases from V and 8 from J, leaving 16 bases between them. Germline assignment: CDR1 SQVTM and CDR2 ANQGSEA. CDR3 length equals 12 residues. Here the CDR3 DNA reads TGCAGCGTCTGGGGGGGGACAACGGGCTACACCTTC. Its translation is CSVWGGTTGYTF.

In DNA, the CDR3 is TGTGCCAGCAGCGTAGTATCGGGCTACGAGCAGTACTTC. Translation gives CASSVVSGYEQYF. This sequence joins TRBV9 and TRBJ2-7, with D hard to call. CDR3 length: 13 amino acids. Germline V gene lookup returns CDR1 SGDLS and CDR2 YYNGEE. V lost 0 bases and J 3 bases, leaving 7 bases between the germline ends.

This chain joins TRBV28 and TRBJ1-4; D not certain. V was shortened by 7 bases and J by 8 bases, with 17 bases between the two germline ends. This CDR3 comprises 14 residues. CDR1 MDHEN and CDR2 SYDVKM come from the germline V gene. DNA of the CDR3: TGTGCCAGCAAACAGTTAGTGATTGGCGAAAAACTGTTTTTT. Residues: CASKQLVIGEKLFF.

This chain connects TRBV2 to TRBJ1-6; no firm D call. This CDR3 has 13 residues. V was trimmed by 5 bases and J by 7 bases, leaving 9 bases between them. Germline-derived CDR1 and CDR2 are SNHLY and FYNNEI. DNA of the CDR3: TGTGCCAGCAGTACCTCGGGGAATTCACCCCTCCACTTT. Protein sequence: CASSTSGNSPLHF.

This clone was counted between two and nine times. V is TRBV27 and J is TRBJ2-1, with 9 bases matching TRBD1. This CDR3 region has 17 residues. J was trimmed by 0 bases and V by 3 bases; bases with no gene match: 6. The V gene's germline CDR1 is MNHEY and CDR2 SMNVEV (reference sequence). CDR3 bases: TGTGCCAGCAGTTTTAGGACAGGGGTTAGCTCCTACAATGAGCAGTTCTTC. It specifies CASSFRTGVSSYNEQFF.

This clone occurred a few times. The chain couples TRBV28 to TRBJ2-7; a possible D gene is TRBD2 (5 bases). Trimming removed 7 bases at V and 2 bases at J, with 18 bases between. There are 15 residues in the CDR3. Germline lookup yields CDR1 MDHEN and CDR2 SYDVKM. The CDR3 DNA reads TGTGCCAGCAAGATGCTGAGGGAAAGGACCTACGAGCAGTACTTC. Its translation: CASKMLRERTYEQYF.

This clone was detected only a few times. This chain links TRBV6-5 with TRBJ2-5, with D perhaps matching TRBD2 (6 bases). CDR1 is MNHEY, CDR2 SVGAGI, per germline. With 6 bases removed from V and 5 bases from J, the gap between germline ends came to 19 bases. This CDR3 is built from 15 residues. CDR3 bases: TGTGCCAGCAGAGCCCTGGGGGGAGGAGGCGAGACCCAGTACTTC. As protein: CASRALGGGGETQYF.

The rearrangement links TRBV5-6 to TRBJ2-6; the match to TRBD1 covers 8 bases. V lost 4 bases to trimming and J lost 1 base; unmatched junction nucleotides: 4. CDR3 length equals 16 residues. Germline V gene data show CDR1 as SGHDT and CDR2 as YYEEEE. The CDR3 region has the DNA TGTGCCAGCAGCATAAACAGGGGGTCTGGGGCCAACGTCCTGACTTTC. This sequence encodes CASSINRGSGANVLTF.

Only a few counts were recorded for this clone. The chain joins TRBV5-6 to TRBJ2-1, with 9 nucleotides matching TRBD2. Germline CDR1 and CDR2: SGHDT and YYEEEE. V was pared by 0 bases and J by 3 bases, with 4 bases of the junction left unmatched. The CDR3 is 16 residues long. CDR3 sequence reads: CASSLEVAGVYNEQFF. DNA for the CDR3: TGTGCCAGCAGCTTGGAGGTAGCGGGAGTCTACAATGAGCAGTTCTTC.

The rearrangement joins TRBV7-9 to TRBJ2-2; D not resolved. Germline CDR1 SEHNR, CDR2 FQNEAQ (reference sequence). Trimming took 3 bases from V and 0 from J, leaving 11 bases between them. There are 16 residues in the CDR3. The CDR3 DNA reads TGTGCCAGCAGCTTTCTGCGTCCGACGAACACCGGGGAGCTGTTTTTT. Amino acid sequence: CASSFLRPTNTGELFF.

V gene TRBV10-1 combines with J gene TRBJ2-7; the match to TRBD2 covers 9 bases. This CDR3 has 14 residues. Germline loops: CDR1 WNHNN, CDR2 SYGVQD (reference sequence). J lost 4 bases, V lost 6 bases, and 7 bases had no gene match. CDR3 loop: CASSPGTSPYEQYF. The CDR3 DNA reads as TGCGCCAGCAGCCCCGGGACTAGCCCGTACGAGCAGTACTTC.

The chain combines TRBV2 with TRBJ1-2; 8 bases are a match to TRBD1. This CDR3 has 17 residues. Germline-derived CDR1 and CDR2 are SNHLY and FYNNEI. V dropped 0 bases and J dropped 2; count of bases not matched to a gene: 8. The CDR3 sequence is CASSEAPGQGQNYGYTF. The CDR3, as DNA: TGTGCCAGCAGTGAAGCGCCCGGACAGGGACAGAACTATGGCTACACCTTC. The variable domain in full, completed from reference TRBV2 and TRBJ1-2, reads EPEVTQTPSHQVTQMGQEVILRCVPISNHLYFYWYRQILGQKVEFLVSFYNNEISEKSEIFDDQFSVERPDGSNFTLKIRSTKLEDSAMYFCASSEAPGQGQNYGYTFGSGTRLTVV.

The chain couples TRBV10-2 to TRBJ2-1; 13 bases agree with TRBD2. The germline V gene encodes CDR1 WSHSY and CDR2 SAAADI. CDR3 length: 15 amino acids. The ends lost 5 bases at V and 4 bases at J; junction bases unmatched: 2. The CDR3 spells CASSTTSGRYNEQFF. As DNA, the CDR3 is TGCGCCAGCAGTACGACTAGCGGGAGGTACAATGAGCAGTTCTTC.

V and J are TRBV7-8 and TRBJ2-1; tentatively, D is TRBD2 (7 bases). CDR3 size: 14 residues. V was pared by 5 bases and J by 6 bases, with 14 bases between. The V gene's germline CDR1 is SGHVS and CDR2 FQNEAQ. Here the CDR3 DNA reads TGTGCCAGCAGCCGGCTAGGGGGGGGCAATGAGCAGTTCTTC. This codes for CASSRLGGGNEQFF. Filled out from reference TRBV7-8 and TRBJ2-1, the complete variable domain reads GAGVSQSPRYKVAKRGQDVALRCDPISGHVSLFWYQQALGQGPEFLTYFQNEAQLDKSGLPSDRFFAERPEGSVSTLKIQRTQQEDSAVYLCASSRLGGGNEQFFGPGTRLTVL.

The rearrangement links TRBV6-1 to TRBJ2-7; tentative D call: TRBD2 (6 bases). V was pared by 7 bases and J by 0 bases, with 16 bases between. The CDR3 has 15 amino acids. Per germline, CDR1 MNHNS and CDR2 SASEGT. The CDR3 region is CASTPGGAGSYEQYF. The CDR3 region has the DNA TGTGCCAGCACCCCTGGAGGGGCGGGCTCCTACGAGCAGTACTTC.

The rearrangement uses TRBV18 and TRBJ1-1; 7 bases are a match to TRBD1. Per the germline V gene, CDR1 is KGHSH and CDR2 is LQKENI. The CDR3 spans 13 residues. V shed 3 bases and J 7 bases; nucleotides not matched to a gene: 5. The CDR3 sequence: CASSPVRDSEAFF. The DNA of the CDR3 is TGTGCCAGCTCACCGGTCCGGGACAGTGAAGCTTTCTTT.

The chain has TRBV6-5 and TRBJ2-1, with 7 nucleotides matching TRBD1. Per germline, CDR1 MNHEY and CDR2 SVGAGI. V shed 6 bases, J shed 0 bases, and the junction held 5 bases outside the gene matches. The CDR3 has 15 amino acids. CDR3 in amino acids: CASSTTGDSYNEQFF. In DNA form, the CDR3 reads TGTGCCAGCAGCACCACAGGGGACTCCTACAATGAGCAGTTCTTC.

V gene TRBV2 combines with J gene TRBJ2-1; the match to TRBD2 covers 10 bases. Germline V CDR1 and CDR2: SNHLY, FYNNEI. The CDR3 extends over 17 amino acids. The V and J ends lost 5 bases and 0 bases, in that order; junction bases with no gene match: 7. CDR3 coding DNA: TGTGCCAGCAGTTTTCCCCTAGCGGGAGCCTCCTACAATGAGCAGTTCTTC. Encoded protein: CASSFPLAGASYNEQFF.

This clone was detected only a few times. The chain carries TRBV7-8 and TRBJ1-1; maybe TRBD1 (6 bases). Germline CDR1 and CDR2: SGHVS and FQNEAQ. Trimming removed 0 bases from V and 6 bases from J, with 11 bases in between. This CDR3 has 14 amino acids. CDR3 loop: CASSLAGGGPEAFF. CDR3 nucleotide sequence: TGTGCCAGCAGCTTAGCTGGCGGGGGGCCTGAAGCTTTCTTT.

This clone was picked up a small number of times. The chain links TRBV30 to TRBJ2-5, with 7 bases that match TRBD1. Germline V gives CDR1 GTSNPN, CDR2 SVGIG (reference sequence). Trimming at V came to 2 bases and at J to 1 base, leaving 10 bases not matched to a gene. CDR3 size: 16 residues. CDR3 in amino acids: CAWSSDRKGLQETQYF. CDR3 sequence (DNA): TGTGCCTGGAGTTCGGACAGGAAGGGTCTCCAAGAGACCCAGTACTTC.

The gene calls are TRBV30 and TRBJ2-5, with TRBD1 as a possible D gene (6 bases). The CDR3 is 16 amino acids. CDR1 is GTSNPN and CDR2 is SVGIG in the germline V gene (reference sequence). The ends were cut back, 1 base at V and 5 bases at J, with 20 bases in the middle. This CDR3 is CAWSDPLRGSEETQYF. CDR3 DNA sequence: TGTGCCTGGAGTGACCCCCTCAGGGGTAGTGAGGAGACCCAGTACTTC. The whole variable domain, remainder taken from reference TRBV30 and TRBJ2-5, is SQTIHQWPATLVQPVGSPLSLECTVEGTSNPNLYWYRQAAGRGLQLLFYSVGIGQISSEVPQNLSASRPQDRQFILSSKKLLLSDSGFYLCAWSDPLRGSEETQYFGPGTRLLVL.

This clone was observed a few times. This chain joins TRBV6-6 and TRBJ2-3; D gene uncertain. V dropped 6 bases and J dropped 4 bases, with 8 bases sitting between them. Germline CDR1 reads MNHNY; CDR2 reads SVGAGI (reference sequence). This CDR3 is built from 12 residues. CDR3 loop: CASSGSADTQYF. The CDR3 DNA reads as TGTGCCAGCAGCGGTAGTGCAGATACGCAGTATTTT.

There are a few counts of this clone. The chain uses TRBV28 and TRBJ1-2; D perhaps matches TRBD1 (5 bases). The CDR3 has 12 amino acids. Germline V CDR1 and CDR2: MDHEN, SYDVKM. The V end was cut by 7 bases, the J end by 8 bases, with 14 bases between. In DNA form, the CDR3 reads TGTGCCAGCACCGGTTGGCGGGGGGGCTACACCTTC. Translated: CASTGWRGGYTF.

This clone was observed a handful of times. V usage is TRBV30 and J usage is TRBJ1-2; D remains ambiguous. This CDR3 comprises 12 residues. Germline CDR1 and CDR2: GTSNPN and SVGIG (reference sequence). V gave up 0 bases and J gave up 8 bases, with 10 bases separating them. This chain's CDR3 is CAWSVRGSGYTF. CDR3 nucleotides: TGTGCCTGGAGTGTACGGGGAAGCGGCTACACCTTC.